This TCR beta chain was sequenced for a study of high-grade serous ovarian cancer treatment subgroups (TCRdb year 2021). Background on the whole study: On average, each sample produced 14,192 sequencing reads and roughly 7,000 unique TCR beta rearrangements. The 30-patient cohort included 10 patients with no residual disease after primary surgery (R0), 10 excellent NACT responders, and 10 poor NACT responders. Under a laparoscopic triage algorithm, patients with high-grade serous ovarian cancer were grouped by complete gross resection or by neoadjuvant chemotherapy response, and the study profiled the TCR beta repertoires of these patients. Each patient contributed one primary tumor and two metastatic tumor samples, giving about a hundred samples in total. Study-wide conclusions, independent of this receptor: TCR repertoire analyses were focused on CDR3, and CDR1 and CDR2 were not analyzed. Spatial information was not captured by bulk tumor TCR sequencing, so insight into HGSC tumor complexity and diversity was limited. Neoantigen level correlated positively with TCR clonal relatedness, and copy number variation and mutation load from whole-genome sequencing showed a positive trend with TCR clonal relatedness. Tumors from the same patient had repertoire similarity ranging from roughly 0.11 to 0.8, while tumors from different patients showed almost no similarity.

The 90 tumor samples were subjected to high-throughput TCR profiling using ImmunoSEQ. Concerning the study's data processing: To measure repertoire diversity, the metrics used were richness (unique productive sequences), clonality, evenness and relatedness, and the Bhattacharyya coefficient was used to assess similarity between samples. Conclusions stayed consistent in a sensitivity analysis that left out TCRs with fewer than two reads. TCRdb mirrors the immuneACCESS table, restricted to in-frame sequences. Some clones are absent from its copies; in checked studies, under half trace to an unresolved V gene, and the reason for the others is unknown. The DNA gave D and trimming, while V, J and clone size come from that table. This sample gives over 750 clones in total; 60% to 75% of them show up just once. Roughly a tenth of the sample belongs to the ten largest clones. Collection of tumor samples took place before definitive surgery or chemotherapy. Genomic DNA was extracted by the MD Anderson Biospecimen Extraction Resource, and TCR sequencing was done by the MD Anderson Cancer Genomics Laboratory.

Turning to this clone: Its antigen is currently not known. No much larger clonotype is one base removed from it; base qualities were not supplied.

The junction shows trimming of 3 bases on V and 4 bases on J, plus 10 bases between the germline ends. From cysteine to phenylalanine, the CDR3 is 13 amino acids long. Of all the DNA, just the CDR3 is kept, 39 bases in frame from base 1. The germline V gene provides CDR1 SGHVS and CDR2 FNYEAQ. The rearrangement combines TRBV7-6 with TRBJ2-7, and possibly TRBD2, on 5 matching bases. The sample was tumor tissue. The sequence was collected from a human donor with high-grade serous ovarian cancer. The DNA sequence reads TGTGCCAGCAGCTTCGGTGGGGAGTACGAGCAGTACTTC. Its amino acids are CASSFGGEYEQYF.